One and the same sample provided the 28 T cell receptor delta chains below, sequenced in a study of gamma-delta T cells after stem cell transplantation. TCRdb processed the RT-PCR reads again with the CATT caller. Here the sample spans 2,500 to 3,500 delta-chain clones, 5% being singletons. Sequencing was carried out using gamma-delta T cells. These receptors all come from a human donor. It is not recorded whose cells these are; they may come from a transplant donor.

This clone was counted between two and nine times. The protein TCRdb gives is from a much larger clone and does not agree with this DNA's translation at residue 12, likely a read error; the protein shown here comes from the DNA. This chain uses TRDV2 with TRDJ3, with 11 bases matching TRDD3. The CDR3 spans 18 residues. Germline V CDR1 and CDR2: GEAIGNYY, EKD. CDR3 in amino acids: CACDILGDSTWYTRQMFF. The CDR3 region has the DNA TGTGCCTGTGACATACTGGGGGATAGTACCTGGTACACCCGACAGATGTTTTTC.

There are a few counts of this clone. The protein recorded in TCRdb matches a much larger clone and deviates from this DNA's translation at residue 10, suggesting a read error; the protein here is obtained by translating the DNA. The rearrangement links TRDV2 to TRDJ1, with 8 bases aligning to TRDD3. From germline, CDR1 is GEAIGNYY and CDR2 EKD. V shed 1 base, J shed 1 base, and the junction held 7 bases outside the gene matches. The CDR3 has 16 residues. The CDR3 protein is CACDTMAGGLTDKLIF. In DNA, the CDR3 is TGTGCCTGTGACACAATGGCTGGGGGACTCACCGATAAACTCATCTTT.

This clone was found many times. One base separates it from a far larger clone, so it is likely a read error. The chain carries TRDV2 and TRDJ1, with 13 positions matching TRDD3. This CDR3 contains 18 residues. Germline CDR1 and CDR2: GEAIGNYY and EKD. V gave up 3 bases and J gave up 0 bases; unmatched junction bases: 9. The CDR3, as DNA: TGTGCCTGTGACGCGCTGACTGGGGGATACGAGAACACCGATAAACTCATCTTT. This translates into CACDALTGGYENTDKLIF.

Worth noting for this clone: This probably arose from a read error, given a far larger clone one base away. Additional DNA sequences in this sample encode the identical CDR3. The chain joins TRDV2 to TRDJ3; perhaps TRDD3 as D (5 bases). Germline values: CDR1 GEAIGNYY, CDR2 EKD. This CDR3 comprises 18 residues. V was cut by 0 bases and J by 0 bases, with 11 bases left in between. The CDR3 DNA is TGTGCCTGTGACACCGCAGGGCTGGGCTCCTGGGACACCCGACAGATGTTTTTC. Its translation is CACDTAGLGSWDTRQMFF.

The table lists this clone with a few counts. Since a much larger clone is just one base distant, this may be a read error. This chain connects TRDV2 to TRDJ1; TRDD3 aligns across 9 bases. Germline-derived CDR1 and CDR2 are GEAIGNYY and EKD. The CDR3 runs 19 residues. The DNA for the CDR3 is TGTGCCTGTGGCACCCTCCTACTGGGGGAGACCTTGTACACCGATAAACTCATCTTT. Translation gives CACGTLLLGETLYTDKLIF.

There are a few counts of this clone. TCRdb shows a much larger clone's protein in place of this DNA's translation, and the two differ at residue 14, likely through a read error; the protein shown is translated from the DNA. The V call is TRDV2, the J call TRDJ1; a weak D match, TRDD3 (6 bases). Germline V gene sequence: CDR1 GEAIGNYY, CDR2 EKD. This CDR3 contains 17 residues. The CDR3 protein is CACDTVGTGTYTDELIF. DNA for the CDR3: TGTGCCTGTGACACCGTTGGTACTGGGACGTACACCGATGAACTCATCTTT.

Comment on this clone: A far larger clone is one nucleotide away, so this likely arose from a read error. The V gene is TRDV2, the J gene TRDJ1, with TRDD3 matching over 9 bases. The length of the CDR3 is 20 residues. Losses at the gene ends were 1 base for V and 0 bases for J; bases not matched to a gene: 17. Germline V gene lookup returns CDR1 GEAIGNYY and CDR2 EKD. The CDR3 DNA reads TGTGCCTGTGACACGGTGGTACTGGGGGACCCTCAACCCTACACCGATAAACTCATCTTT. Amino acids: CACDTVVLGDPQPYTDKLIF.

Comment on this clone: This DNA's translation differs at residue 10 from TCRdb's protein, which comes from a much larger clone; a read error is likely, and the protein shown is translated from the DNA. The chain recombines TRDV2 with TRDJ1; maybe TRDD3 (6 bases). Germline-derived CDR1 and CDR2 are GEAIGNYY and EKD. V was cut by 0 bases and J by 2 bases, with 18 bases left in between. CDR3 size: 17 residues. CDR3 sequence (DNA): TGTGCCTGTGACACCGTTGGGGGGAAAGCGGATACCGATAAACTCATCTTT. As protein: CACDTVGGKADTDKLIF.

This clone was observed a handful of times. The J gene is TRDJ3, the V gene TRDV2; 11 nucleotides line up with TRDD3. The CDR3 sequence is 21 residues long. In germline, CDR1 is GEAIGNYY, CDR2 EKD. V lost 3 bases to trimming and J lost 2 bases; unmatched junction nucleotides: 14. In DNA form, the CDR3 reads TGTGCCTGTGACCCCGCTGGGGGATACCCCAGCACCACCTGGGACACCCGACAGATGTTTTTC. This sequence encodes CACDPAGGYPSTTWDTRQMFF.

This clone has a count of ten or more. The likely explanation is a read error, given a far larger clone one base away. The chain couples TRDV2 to TRDJ1, with D possibly matching TRDD2 (5 bases). The V and J ends lost 3 bases and 0 bases respectively, with 13 bases between them. Looked up from germline, CDR1 is GEAIGNYY and CDR2 is EKD. CDR3 length: 15 residues. The CDR3 protein is CACDAIGLHTDKLIF. In DNA form, the CDR3 reads TGTGCCTGTGACGCCATTGGCCTTCACACCGATAAACTCATCTTT.

The table lists this clone with a few counts. A far larger clone is just one base off, so this is likely a read error. Other DNA sequences from this sample encode an identical CDR3 as well. The rearrangement uses TRDV2 and TRDJ1; D possibly corresponds to TRDD3 (5 bases). The V end lost 1 base, the J end lost 0 bases, and 14 bases lay between the germline ends. Germline V gives CDR1 GEAIGNYY, CDR2 EKD. The CDR3 consists of 16 residues. CDR3 coding DNA: TGTGCCTGTGACACTGTGGGGTCTCCGTACACCGATAAACTCATCTTT. Translating it yields CACDTVGSPYTDKLIF.

Within the sample, this clone is medium-sized. V gene TRDV2 combines with J gene TRDJ1; 9 bases agree with TRDD3. Losses at the gene ends were 1 base for V and 0 bases for J; bases not matched to a gene: 11. Germline V gene data show CDR1 as GEAIGNYY and CDR2 as EKD. The CDR3 has 18 amino acids. CDR3 in amino acids: CACDTVLGEPIYTDKLIF. CDR3 bases: TGTGCCTGTGACACGGTACTGGGGGAGCCGATTTACACCGATAAACTCATCTTT.

This clone has a handful of counts. It is likely a read error: a sequence one base away is far more abundant. Other DNA sequences in the sample encode the same CDR3. J is TRDJ1 and V is TRDV2; no definite D call. Germline-derived CDR1 and CDR2 are GEAIGNYY and EKD. Trimming took 3 bases from V and 0 from J, leaving 10 bases between them. CDR3 length equals 14 residues. CDR3 sequence (DNA): TGTGCCTGTGACCCTCTAGGCTACACCGATAAACTCATCTTT. The encoded protein is CACDPLGYTDKLIF.

Details on this clone: This sequence is one base from a far larger clone and is likely a read error. The same CDR3 can be traced to other DNA sequences in this sample. V gene TRDV2 combines with J gene TRDJ1; 11 nucleotides match TRDD3. This CDR3 is 18 amino acids long. The germline gives CDR1 GEAIGNYY, CDR2 EKD. With V trimmed by 2 bases and J by 0 bases, 10 bases remained unmatched. As DNA, the CDR3 is TGTGCCTGTGACAGTGTACTGGGGGATAAGGGAGACACCGATAAACTCATCTTT. Its protein product is CACDSVLGDKGDTDKLIF.

This clone was observed a few times. A read error likely explains this, since a far larger clone differs by one base. The sample has other DNA sequences that encode this CDR3 too. The chain combines TRDV2 with TRDJ1; 11 bases match TRDD3. Germline lookup yields CDR1 GEAIGNYY and CDR2 EKD. This CDR3 has 19 amino acids. CDR3 protein: CACDTVMGDTRGYTDKLIF. The DNA for the CDR3 is TGTGCCTGTGACACCGTAATGGGGGATACGCGGGGCTACACTGATAAACTCATCTTT.

V is TRDV2 and J is TRDJ1; 11 bases map to TRDD3. Germline CDR1 GEAIGNYY, CDR2 EKD. The CDR3 runs to 16 residues. V was clipped by 1 base and J by 4 bases; unmatched bases: 7. The CDR3 DNA is TGTGCCTGTGACACTCTACTGGGGGATAAGAGCGATAAACTCATCTTT. This encodes CACDTLLGDKSDKLIF.

The table lists this clone with a few counts. This DNA translates differently at residue 8 from the TCRdb protein, which is that of a much larger clone; a read error is likely, and the protein shown is the DNA's own translation. J is TRDJ1 and V is TRDV2, with D tentatively TRDD2 (5 bases). Germline values: CDR1 GEAIGNYY, CDR2 EKD. Trimming left V 1 base short and J 0 bases short, with 17 bases between. The CDR3 loop spans 17 amino acids. The CDR3 sequence is CACDTLLLRKDTDKLIF. DNA for the CDR3: TGTGCCTGTGACACTCTCCTTCTCCGGAAAGACACCGATAAACTCATCTTT.

By share of the sample, this clone is medium-sized. Other DNA sequences within the sample encode an identical CDR3. This chain links TRDV2 with TRDJ1, with 13 bases fitting TRDD3. CDR3 length: 17 amino acids. In germline, CDR1 is GEAIGNYY, CDR2 EKD. Unmatched junction bases numbered 8, after V lost 1 base and J lost 4 bases. DNA for the CDR3: TGTGCCTGTGACACTTTACTGGGGGATACGCGAGTCGATAAACTCATCTTT. It is translated as CACDTLLGDTRVDKLIF.

This clone has just a few counts. TCRdb assigns this DNA the protein of a much larger clone, which departs from its translation at residue 12; this likely reflects a read error, and the protein shown comes from translating the DNA. The rearrangement links TRDV2 to TRDJ1, with 13 bases lining up with TRDD3. The germline V gene has CDR1 GEAIGNYY and CDR2 EKD. This CDR3 is built from 18 residues. Losses at the gene ends were 0 bases for V and 1 base for J; bases not matched to a gene: 7. The CDR3 region has the DNA TGTGCCTGTGACACCGTTTCGACTGGGGGATACGGCACCGATAAACTCATCTTT. This sequence encodes CACDTVSTGGYGTDKLIF.

This clone has a handful of counts. A far larger clone is off by one base, so a read error is likely. This specimen includes other DNA sequences encoding the same CDR3. This chain connects TRDV2 to TRDJ1, with 10 positions matching TRDD3. Trimming took 0 bases from V and 2 from J; bases not matched to a gene: 11. The length of the CDR3 is 18 residues. CDR1 GEAIGNYY and CDR2 EKD come from the germline V gene. This chain's CDR3 is CACDTVDKTGGFTDKLIF. The CDR3 DNA sequence: TGTGCCTGTGACACCGTTGACAAAACTGGGGGATTTACCGATAAACTCATCTTT.

The chain has TRDV2 and TRDJ1; 9 nucleotides align to TRDD3. The V and J ends lost 6 bases and 0 bases, in that order; junction bases with no gene match: 7. The CDR3 sequence is 15 residues long. Germline values: CDR1 GEAIGNYY, CDR2 EKD. CDR3 protein: CACLLLGEYTDKLIF. CDR3 nucleotides: TGTGCCTGTCTTCTACTGGGGGAGTACACCGATAAACTCATCTTT.

This clone was detected ten times or more. Since a far larger clone is one base different, this is likely a read error. Within the sample, other DNA sequences also encode this same CDR3. The rearrangement uses TRDV2 and TRDJ1, with 7 positions matching TRDD3. This CDR3 has 16 amino acids. CDR1 is GEAIGNYY, CDR2 EKD, per germline. V was pared by 1 base and J by 1 base, with 8 bases of the junction left unmatched. In DNA form, the CDR3 reads TGTGCCTGTGACACAATGGCTGGGGGGCCCACCGATAAACTCATCTTT. Its translation: CACDTMAGGPTDKLIF.

With regard to this clone: This probably arose from a read error, given a far larger clone one base away. The same CDR3 is also encoded by other DNA sequences in this sample. The V call is TRDV2, the J call TRDJ1; TRDD3 agrees at 8 bases. Per the germline V gene, CDR1 is GEAIGNYY and CDR2 is EKD. The CDR3 extends over 15 amino acids. The CDR3 sequence is CACDTVGRDTGKLIF. The CDR3 DNA reads as TGTGCCTGCGACACCGTCGGGCGGGATACGGGTAAACTCATCTTT.

This clone was counted ten times or more. Since a far larger clone is one base different, this is likely a read error. The chain uses TRDV2 and TRDJ1; D is possibly TRDD2 or TRDD3 (5 bases each). V was trimmed by 3 bases and J by 0 bases, leaving 34 bases between them. CDR1 and CDR2 from the germline V gene are GEAIGNYY and EKD. This CDR3 is built from 22 residues. CDR3 protein: CACDPLPNLLGRALGNTDKLIF. For the CDR3, the DNA is TGTGCCTGTGACCCGCTTCCAAATCTGCTGGGTCGAGCCCTTGGGAACACCGATAAACTCATCTTT.

As to this clone: The TCRdb protein, from a much larger clone, departs from this DNA's translation at residue 11, likely by read error; the protein shown derives from the DNA. V and J are TRDV2 and TRDJ1; perhaps TRDD2 as D (5 bases). The CDR3 has 15 residues. Germline values: CDR1 GEAIGNYY, CDR2 EKD. The DNA of the CDR3 is TGTGCCTGTGACACCATTGGCCTTCACACCCATAAACTCATCTTT. It translates to CACDTIGLHTHKLIF.

As concerns this clone: TCRdb records a much larger clone's protein for this DNA, with a difference at residue 17 that likely arises from a read error; the protein given is the translation of the DNA. The chain employs TRDV2 and TRDJ1; TRDD3 matches at 9 bases. J gave up 3 bases and V 1 base, and 26 bases lay outside the gene matches. This CDR3 spans 22 amino acids. The germline V gene has CDR1 GEAIGNYY and CDR2 EKD. The CDR3 protein is CACDTMLSRPDAGDTQPDKLIF. CDR3 nucleotides: TGTGCCTGTGACACGATGCTGTCACGGCCTGACGCTGGGGATACGCAGCCCGATAAACTCATCTTT.

As concerns this clone: A far more abundant clone sits one base away, making this likely a read error. Other DNA sequences of this sample code for an identical CDR3. The chain has TRDV2 and TRDJ1; 10 bases line up with TRDD3. The V segment lost 6 bases and the J segment 4 bases; nucleotides outside the gene matches: 10. Per the germline V gene, CDR1 is GEAIGNYY and CDR2 is EKD. The CDR3 is made up of 15 amino acids. For the CDR3, the DNA is TGTGCCTGTCTTCTGCTGGGGGATAAGGGCGATAAACTCATCTTT. It yields the protein CACLLLGDKGDKLIF.

This clone was counted many times. A far larger clone is a single base away, which makes a read error likely. This chain connects TRDV2 to TRDJ3; 7 bases are a match to TRDD3. The J segment lost 0 bases and the V segment lost 0 bases, leaving 7 bases of the junction unmatched. Germline CDR1 GEAIGNYY, CDR2 EKD. CDR3 size: 19 residues. The CDR3 DNA follows: TGTGCCTGTGACACCGTAAGGGATACCAGCTCCTGGGACACCCGACAGATGTTTTTC. This translates into CACDTVRDTSSWDTRQMFF.